In its sample, the clone carrying this T cell receptor (beta chain) was seen a few times. Its antigen is still unknown. CDR1 and CDR2 from the germline V gene are MNHEY and SVGAGI. The germline V and J ends were trimmed by 0 bases and 4 bases, with 15 bases remaining between them. The CDR3 sequence is 16 residues long. This sample stems from a study of cytomegalovirus exposure and HLA in healthy donors. Study-wide results and caveats: In a later analysis, V- and J-gene trimming of beta chains associated with a DCLRE1C missense variant, replicated independently. In most subjects, TCR beta sequences reportedly gave accurate predictions of HLA-A and HLA-B alleles. The study put under 200 TCR beta chains on its list as cytomegalovirus-associated. A later analysis linked 15,000 to 20,000 TCR beta sequences to HLA alleles at 0.05 false discovery rate.

13 Jbeta primers and 60 Vbeta primers were used for the PCR. Here immunoSEQ multiplex PCR was the method, and the copy in TCRdb shows in-frame clones only, minus some. Altogether some 140,000 clones are present, roughly 70% being singletons, with the ten largest covering 3.5% to 5%. The genes are TRBV6-5 and TRBJ1-1; possible D gene TRBD1, 5 bases. This sequence was found in a young man in good health and CMV-seropositive. Sequenced input: PBMCs. The CDR3 nucleotides read TGTGCCAGCAGTTACTCGGTACTTGCAGGGCTCACTGAAGCTTTCTTT. Amino acids: CASSYSVLAGLTEAFF.